This T cell receptor (beta chain) was sequenced for a study of blood T cell repertoires in COVID-19. Across the whole study: In each case, the material was cDNA or gDNA derived from T cells, B-cell-depleted T cells, or PBMCs.

Per the authors' pipeline: Amplification from reference gene primers served as the basis for estimated nucleated cell counts. Measured with immunoSEQ multiplex PCR; TCRdb has only the in-frame clones, and not every one. The V and J calls and clone size are taken from that table; D and trimming were inferred from the DNA. The data hold approximately 390,000 clones, with more than 75% observed a single time. Trimming left V 3 bases short and J 6 bases short, with 9 bases between. This CDR3 has 13 residues. From germline, CDR1 is SGHTA and CDR2 FQGNSA. This clone has a single count. This chain uses TRBV7-2 with TRBJ1-5, with D possibly matching TRBD1 (6 bases). The clonotype originates from a woman between 45 and 60 years old who had recovered from COVID-19. The sample comprised PBMCs or T cells enriched from blood (not recorded which). The CDR3 bases are TGTGCCAGCAGCTTTCAAGGGGGTCAGCCCCAGCATTTT. Amino acid sequence: CASSFQGGQPQHF.